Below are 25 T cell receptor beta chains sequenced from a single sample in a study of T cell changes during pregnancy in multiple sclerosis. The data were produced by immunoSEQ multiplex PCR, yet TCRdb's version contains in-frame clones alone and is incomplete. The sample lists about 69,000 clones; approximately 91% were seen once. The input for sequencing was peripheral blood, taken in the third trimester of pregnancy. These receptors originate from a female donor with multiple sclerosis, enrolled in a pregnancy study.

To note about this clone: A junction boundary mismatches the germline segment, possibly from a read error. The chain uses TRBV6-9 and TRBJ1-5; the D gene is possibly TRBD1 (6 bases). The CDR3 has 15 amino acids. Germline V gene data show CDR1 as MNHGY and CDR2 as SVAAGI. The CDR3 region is CASSDSRGSNQPQHF. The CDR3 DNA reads TGTGCCAGCAGTGATTCCAGGGGAAGCAATCAGCCCCAGCATTTT.

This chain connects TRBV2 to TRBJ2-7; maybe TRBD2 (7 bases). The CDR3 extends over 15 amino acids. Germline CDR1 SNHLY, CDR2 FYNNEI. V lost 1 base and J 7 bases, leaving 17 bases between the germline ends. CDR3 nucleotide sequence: TGTGCCAGCAGTGAAGGCCCCAGGGGAGCGGGGGAGCAGTACTTC. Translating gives CASSEGPRGAGEQYF.

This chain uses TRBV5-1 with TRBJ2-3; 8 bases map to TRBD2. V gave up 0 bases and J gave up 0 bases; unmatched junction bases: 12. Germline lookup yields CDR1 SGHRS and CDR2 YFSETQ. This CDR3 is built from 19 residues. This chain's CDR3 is CASSLAPGGVTGSTDTQYF. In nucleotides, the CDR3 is TGCGCCAGCAGCTTGGCACCCGGGGGGGTGACGGGAAGCACAGATACGCAGTATTTT.

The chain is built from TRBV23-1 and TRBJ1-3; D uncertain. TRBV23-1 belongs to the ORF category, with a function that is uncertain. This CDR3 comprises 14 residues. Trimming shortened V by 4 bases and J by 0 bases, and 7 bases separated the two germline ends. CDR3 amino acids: CASSRQNSGNTIYF. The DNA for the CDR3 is TGCGCCAGCAGTCGGCAGAACTCTGGAAACACCATATATTTT.

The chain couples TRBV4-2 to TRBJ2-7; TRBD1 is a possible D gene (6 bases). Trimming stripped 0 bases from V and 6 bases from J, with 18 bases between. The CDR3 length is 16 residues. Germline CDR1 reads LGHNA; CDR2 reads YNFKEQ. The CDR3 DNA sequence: TGTGCCAGCAGCCAAGATAAGAGACAGGAGCTTATCGAGCAGTACTTC. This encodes CASSQDKRQELIEQYF.

This chain's CDR3 is CASSTTGLAGTEQYF. The CDR3 DNA reads as TGTGCCAGCAGCACCACGGGACTAGCGGGGACCGAGCAGTACTTC. The chain links TRBV21-1 to TRBJ2-7; the DNA was not compared with TRBD2, the D call given in the table. TRBV21-1 is assigned pseudogene status. This CDR3 comprises 15 residues.

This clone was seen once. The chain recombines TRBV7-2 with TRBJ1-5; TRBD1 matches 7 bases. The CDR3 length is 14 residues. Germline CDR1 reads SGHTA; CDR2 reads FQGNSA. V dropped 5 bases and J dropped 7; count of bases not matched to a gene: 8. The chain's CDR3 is CASSRQGGIQPQHF. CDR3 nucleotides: TGTGCCAGCAGCCGACAGGGAGGAATCCAGCCCCAGCATTTT.

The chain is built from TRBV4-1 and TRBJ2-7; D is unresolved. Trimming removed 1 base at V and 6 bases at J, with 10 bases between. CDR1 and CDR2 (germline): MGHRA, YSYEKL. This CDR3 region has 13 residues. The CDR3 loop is CASSQGVSAEQYF. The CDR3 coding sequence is TGCGCCAGCAGCCAAGGCGTATCCGCCGAGCAGTACTTC.

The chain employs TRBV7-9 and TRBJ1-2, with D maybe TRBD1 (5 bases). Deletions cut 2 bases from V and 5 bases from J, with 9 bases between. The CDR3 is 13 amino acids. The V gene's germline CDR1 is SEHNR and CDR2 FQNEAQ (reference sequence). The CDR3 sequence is CASSLFTGYGYTF. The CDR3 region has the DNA TGTGCCAGCAGCTTATTTACAGGTTATGGCTACACCTTC.

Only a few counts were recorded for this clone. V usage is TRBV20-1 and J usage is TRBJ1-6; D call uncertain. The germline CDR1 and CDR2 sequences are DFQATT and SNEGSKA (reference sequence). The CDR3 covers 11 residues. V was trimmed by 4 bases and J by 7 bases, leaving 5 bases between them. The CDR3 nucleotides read TGCAGTGCTACGGGGAATTCACCCCTCCACTTT. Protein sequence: CSATGNSPLHF.

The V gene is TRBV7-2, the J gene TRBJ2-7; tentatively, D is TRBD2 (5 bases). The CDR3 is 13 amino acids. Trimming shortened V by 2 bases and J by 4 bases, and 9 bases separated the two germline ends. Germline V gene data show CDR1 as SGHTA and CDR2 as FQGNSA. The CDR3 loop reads CASSLTPGYEQYF. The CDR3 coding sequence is TGTGCCAGCAGCTTAACTCCGGGGTACGAGCAGTACTTC. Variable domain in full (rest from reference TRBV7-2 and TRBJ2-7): GAGVSQSPSNKVTEKGKDVELRCDPISGHTALYWYRQSLGQGLEFLIYFQGNSAPDKSGLPSDRFSAERTGGSVSTLTIQRTQQEDSAVYLCASSLTPGYEQYFGPGTRLTVT.

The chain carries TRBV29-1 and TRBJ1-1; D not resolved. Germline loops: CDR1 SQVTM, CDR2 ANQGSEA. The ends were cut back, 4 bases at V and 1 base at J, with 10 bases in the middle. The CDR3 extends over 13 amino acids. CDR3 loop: CSVGIRPNTEAFF. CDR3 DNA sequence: TGCAGCGTTGGGATCAGGCCGAACACTGAAGCTTTCTTT.

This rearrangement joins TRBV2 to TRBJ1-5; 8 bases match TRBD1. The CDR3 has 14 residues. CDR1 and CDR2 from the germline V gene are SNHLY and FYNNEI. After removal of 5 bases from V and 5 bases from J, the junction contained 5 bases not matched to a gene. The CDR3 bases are TGTGCCAGCAGTCCCAGGGGGCGTGATCAGCCCCAGCATTTT. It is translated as CASSPRGRDQPQHF.

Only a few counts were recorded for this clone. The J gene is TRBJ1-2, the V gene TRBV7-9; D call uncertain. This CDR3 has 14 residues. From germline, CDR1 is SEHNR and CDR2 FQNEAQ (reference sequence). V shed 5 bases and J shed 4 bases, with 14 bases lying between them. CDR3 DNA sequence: TGTGCCAGCAGCCCCTCGTCGGGAGGCTATGGCTACACCTTC. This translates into CASSPSSGGYGYTF.

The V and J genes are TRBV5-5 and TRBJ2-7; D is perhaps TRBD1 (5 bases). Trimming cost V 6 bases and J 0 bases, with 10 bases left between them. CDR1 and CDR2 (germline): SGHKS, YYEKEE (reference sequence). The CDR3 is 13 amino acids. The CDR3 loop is CASTRTFSYEQYF. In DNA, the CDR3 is TGTGCCAGCACACGGACATTCTCCTACGAGCAGTACTTC.

The CDR3 here is CASSDSSPLHF. The CDR3 nucleotides are TGTGCCAGCAGTGACAGTTCACCCCTCCACTTT. The rearrangement links TRBV2 to TRBJ1-6, with D hard to call. V lost 3 bases and J 9 bases, leaving 3 bases between the germline ends. CDR1 SNHLY and CDR2 FYNNEI come from the germline V gene. The CDR3 spans 11 residues.

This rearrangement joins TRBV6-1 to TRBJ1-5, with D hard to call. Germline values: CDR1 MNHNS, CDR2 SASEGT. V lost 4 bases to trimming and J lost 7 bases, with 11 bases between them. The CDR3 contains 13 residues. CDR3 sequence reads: CASSAHRLQPQHF. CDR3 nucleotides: TGTGCCAGCAGTGCTCACAGACTACAGCCCCAGCATTTT.

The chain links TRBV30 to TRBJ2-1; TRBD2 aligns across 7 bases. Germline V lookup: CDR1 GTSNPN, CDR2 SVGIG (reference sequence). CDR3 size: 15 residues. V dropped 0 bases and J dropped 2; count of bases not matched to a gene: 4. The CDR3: CAWSVPGGTYNEQFF. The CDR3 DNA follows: TGTGCCTGGAGTGTACCCGGGGGGACCTACAATGAGCAGTTCTTC. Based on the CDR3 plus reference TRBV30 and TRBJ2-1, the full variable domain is SQTIHQWPATLVQPVGSPLSLECTVEGTSNPNLYWYRQAAGRGLQLLFYSVGIGQISSEVPQNLSASRPQDRQFILSSKKLLLSDSGFYLCAWSVPGGTYNEQFFGPGTRLTVL.

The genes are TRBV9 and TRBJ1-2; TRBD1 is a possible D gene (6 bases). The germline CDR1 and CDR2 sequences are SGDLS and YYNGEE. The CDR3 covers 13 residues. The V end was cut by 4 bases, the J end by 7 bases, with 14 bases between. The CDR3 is CASSLQGNLGYTF. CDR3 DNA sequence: TGTGCCAGCAGCTTACAGGGCAACCTTGGCTACACCTTC.

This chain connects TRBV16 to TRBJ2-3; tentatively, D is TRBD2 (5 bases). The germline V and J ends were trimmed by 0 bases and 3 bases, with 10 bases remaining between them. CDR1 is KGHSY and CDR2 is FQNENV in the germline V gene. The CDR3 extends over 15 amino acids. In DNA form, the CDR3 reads TGTGCCAGCAGCCAATCGAGGGTTGGGACAGATACGCAGTATTTT. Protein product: CASSQSRVGTDTQYF. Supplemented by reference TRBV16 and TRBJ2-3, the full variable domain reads GEEVAQTPKHLVRGEGQKAKLYCAPIKGHSYVFWYQQVLKNEFKFLISFQNENVFDETGMPKERFSAKCLPNSPCSLEIQATKLEDSAVYFCASSQSRVGTDTQYFGPGTRLTVL.

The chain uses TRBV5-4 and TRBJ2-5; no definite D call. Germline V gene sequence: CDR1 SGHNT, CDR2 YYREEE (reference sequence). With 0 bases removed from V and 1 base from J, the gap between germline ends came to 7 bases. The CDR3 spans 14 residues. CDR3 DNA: TGTGCCAGCAGCTTGGCCGACATCCAAGAGACCCAGTACTTC. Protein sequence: CASSLADIQETQYF.

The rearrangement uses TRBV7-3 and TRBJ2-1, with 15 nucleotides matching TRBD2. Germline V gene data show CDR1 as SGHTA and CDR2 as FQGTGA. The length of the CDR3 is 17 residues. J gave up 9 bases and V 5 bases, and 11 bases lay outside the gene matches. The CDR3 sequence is CASSPPGLAGGPGEQFF. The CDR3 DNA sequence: TGTGCCAGCAGCCCCCCAGGACTAGCGGGGGGGCCAGGTGAGCAGTTCTTC.

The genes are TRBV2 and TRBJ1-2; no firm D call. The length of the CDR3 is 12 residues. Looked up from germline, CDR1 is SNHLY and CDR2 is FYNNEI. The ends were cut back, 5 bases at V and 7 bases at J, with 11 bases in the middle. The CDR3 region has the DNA TGTGCCAGCAGTATCAATGCCGGTGGCTACACCTTC. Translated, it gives CASSINAGGYTF. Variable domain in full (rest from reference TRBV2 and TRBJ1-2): EPEVTQTPSHQVTQMGQEVILRCVPISNHLYFYWYRQILGQKVEFLVSFYNNEISEKSEIFDDQFSVERPDGSNFTLKIRSTKLEDSAMYFCASSINAGGYTFGSGTRLTVV.

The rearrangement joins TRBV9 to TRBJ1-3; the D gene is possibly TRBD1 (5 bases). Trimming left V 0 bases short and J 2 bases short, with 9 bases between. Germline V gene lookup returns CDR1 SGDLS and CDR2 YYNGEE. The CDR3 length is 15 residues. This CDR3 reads CASSVEGLPGNTIYF. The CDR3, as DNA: TGTGCCAGCAGCGTAGAGGGGCTACCTGGAAACACCATATATTTT.

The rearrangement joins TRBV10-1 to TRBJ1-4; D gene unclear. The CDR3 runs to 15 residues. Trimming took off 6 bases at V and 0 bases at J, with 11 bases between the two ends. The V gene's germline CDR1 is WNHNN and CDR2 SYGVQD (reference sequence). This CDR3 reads CASSPTAATNEKLFF. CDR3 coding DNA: TGCGCCAGCAGCCCCACAGCTGCAACTAATGAAAAACTGTTTTTT.